This TCR beta chain was sequenced during a study of T cell responses to AZD1222 COVID-19 vaccine. As concerns this clone: What it binds is unknown. At the DNA level, this CDR3 is encoded by other sequences in the same sample as well.

The V gene's germline CDR1 is SGHTA and CDR2 FQGNSA. The CDR3 spans 14 residues. Unmatched junction bases numbered 3, after V lost 2 bases and J lost 5 bases. Sequencing used immunoSEQ multiplex PCR; TCRdb keeps in-frame clones, though not all of them. The repertoire holds 15,000 to 19,000 clones, with about 87% as singletons. Study-wide results and caveats: Mostly white British, mostly female donors; authors suggested clonal diversity may be underestimated. An increase in Spike-specific TCR breadth and depth was observed after two AZD1222 doses. Nearly half of spike-specific TCRs reportedly go after variant regions that carry no mutations. Across the whole spike, CD4 TCRs peaked at regions 160-218 and 743-854.

This sequence was found in an adult who received the AZD1222 COVID-19 vaccine. This sample comprised peripheral blood, obtained 28 days after the second AZD1222 dose. The chain employs TRBV7-2 and TRBJ1-1; 9 nucleotides agree with TRBD1. CDR3 residues: CASSLSGTGTEAFF. The CDR3 region has the DNA TGTGCCAGCAGCTTATCCGGGACAGGGACTGAAGCTTTCTTT.